The T cell receptor beta chain under discussion was sequenced for a study of Ad26.COV2.S vaccination and SARS-CoV-2 variants. Study-level background: A participant enrolled in the COV1001 Ad26.COV2.S trial arm provided the sample. Study conclusions and caveats: Assessments of TCR breadth and depth may have underestimated the total T cell responses.

With regard to this clone: Its antigen is as yet unknown.

The treatment here: roughly 18 received Ad26.COV2.S at low or high dose, single or two shots; roughly five received placebo; per-sample allocation not given. Following the first vaccine or placebo injection, samples were taken on day 63. The assay was immunoSEQ multiplex PCR, and TCRdb's table has in-frame clones only and misses some. Among 400,000 to 450,000 clones listed, 90% were seen once. The receptor comes from a person aged 18-60 years who received the Ad26.COV2.S COVID-19 vaccine or a placebo. Here the sequenced sample was peripheral blood, taken in a trial of Ad26.COV2.S vaccine versus placebo.

The CDR3 is CASSLWILRDSNQPQHF. CDR3 bases: TGTGCCAGCAGTTTATGGATTCTCCGGGACAGCAATCAGCCCCAGCATTTT. The gene calls are TRBV28 and TRBJ1-5; D perhaps matches TRBD1 (5 bases). Deletions cut 0 bases from V and 1 base from J, with 13 bases between. This CDR3 comprises 17 residues. Germline lookup yields CDR1 MDHEN and CDR2 SYDVKM.